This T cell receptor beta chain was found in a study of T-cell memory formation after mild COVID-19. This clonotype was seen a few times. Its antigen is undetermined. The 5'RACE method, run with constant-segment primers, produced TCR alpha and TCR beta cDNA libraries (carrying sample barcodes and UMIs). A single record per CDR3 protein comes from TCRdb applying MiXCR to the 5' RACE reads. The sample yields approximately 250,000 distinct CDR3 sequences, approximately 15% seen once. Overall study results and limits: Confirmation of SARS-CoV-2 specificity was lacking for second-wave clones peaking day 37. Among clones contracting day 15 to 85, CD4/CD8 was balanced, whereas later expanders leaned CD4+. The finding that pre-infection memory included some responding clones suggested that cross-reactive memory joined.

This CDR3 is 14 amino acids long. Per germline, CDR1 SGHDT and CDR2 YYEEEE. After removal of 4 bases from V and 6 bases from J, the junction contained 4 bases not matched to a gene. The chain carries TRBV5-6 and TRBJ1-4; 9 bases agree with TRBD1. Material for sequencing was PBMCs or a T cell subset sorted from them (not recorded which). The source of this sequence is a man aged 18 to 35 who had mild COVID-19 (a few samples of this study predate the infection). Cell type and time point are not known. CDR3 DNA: TGTGCCAGCAGCCGAACAGGGGGCGATGAAAAACTGTTTTTT. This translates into CASSRTGGDEKLFF.